These 17 T cell receptor beta chains originate from one sample sequenced in a study of PD-1 blockade in mismatch repair-deficient tumors. Measured with immunoSEQ multiplex PCR; TCRdb has only the in-frame clones, and not every one. The table includes 130,000 or so clones, 85% to 90% detected once. The source was peripheral blood, collected 44 weeks after starting pembrolizumab. The receptors here all came from an adult with mismatch repair-deficient cancer.

The gene calls are TRBV29-1 and TRBJ2-2; TRBD2 agrees at 10 bases. CDR1 and CDR2 (germline): SQVTM, ANQGSEA. Trimming cost V 7 bases and J 2 bases; bases outside gene matches: 4. The CDR3 has 14 amino acids. CDR3 in amino acids: CSAGLAVNTGELFF. CDR3 DNA sequence: TGCAGCGCTGGACTAGCGGTTAACACCGGGGAGCTGTTTTTT.

The gene calls are TRBV10-2 and TRBJ2-7; D not resolved. Germline CDR1 and CDR2: WSHSY and SAAADI. The CDR3 runs 13 residues. V gave up 2 bases and J gave up 2 bases, with 7 bases separating them. The CDR3 loop is CASSETETYEQYF. CDR3 nucleotides: TGCGCCAGCAGTGAGACAGAGACCTACGAGCAGTACTTC.

In this sample, this clone turned up many times. The chain joins TRBV11-2 to TRBJ2-3; 9 bases are a match to TRBD2. V shed 0 bases, J shed 2 bases, and the junction held 9 bases outside the gene matches. The CDR3 spans 18 residues. The germline V gene encodes CDR1 SGHAT and CDR2 FQNNGV. CDR3 loop: CASSLDRREGRYTDTQYF. CDR3 in DNA: TGTGCCAGCAGCTTAGATAGGCGGGAGGGCCGGTACACAGATACGCAGTATTTT. Looking up the rest from reference TRBV11-2 and TRBJ2-3 gives the full variable domain: EAGVAQSPRYKIIEKRQSVAFWCNPISGHATLYWYQQILGQGPKLLIQFQNNGVVDDSQLPKDRFSAERLKGVDSTLKIQPAKLEDSAVYLCASSLDRREGRYTDTQYFGPGTRLTVL.

By share, this clone counts as medium-sized. The J gene is TRBJ1-1, the V gene TRBV7-4; 9 bases are shared with TRBD1. The CDR3 length is 20 residues. Germline loops: CDR1 SGHVT, CDR2 SQSDAQ. V lost 3 bases and J lost 1; bases outside the gene matches: 18. CDR3 nucleotide sequence: TGTGCCAGCAGCTTCGGGACAGGGAGGTGGATTGGCTTCAAGAACACTGAAGCTTTCTTT. Protein sequence: CASSFGTGRWIGFKNTEAFF.

This chain uses TRBV13 with TRBJ1-2; 8 bases agree with TRBD1. Germline assignment: CDR1 PRHDT and CDR2 FYEKMQ (reference sequence). This CDR3 region has 13 residues. Losses at the gene ends were 5 bases for V and 8 bases for J; bases not matched to a gene: 7. CDR3 loop: CASSPQGGRGYTF. CDR3 nucleotide sequence: TGTGCCAGCAGCCCACAGGGGGGTAGAGGCTACACCTTC.

The chain links TRBV7-8 to TRBJ2-7, with TRBD2 matching over 7 bases. This CDR3 has 14 residues. In germline, CDR1 is SGHVS, CDR2 FQNEAQ. With V trimmed by 3 bases and J by 7 bases, 9 bases remained unmatched. The CDR3 sequence: CASSLWEGPLEQYF. The CDR3 nucleotides are TGTGCCAGCAGCTTGTGGGAGGGCCCCCTGGAGCAGTACTTC.

The chain joins TRBV7-2 to TRBJ2-2; unclear D gene. CDR1 and CDR2 (germline): SGHTA, FQGNSA. V was shortened by 3 bases and J by 2 bases, with 10 bases between the two germline ends. This CDR3 spans 15 amino acids. The CDR3 sequence: CASSFGSLNTGELFF. DNA for the CDR3: TGTGCCAGCAGCTTTGGATCCTTAAACACCGGGGAGCTGTTTTTT.

The CDR3 nucleotides are TGCGCCAGCAGCCACGAGGGGGGCTACTATGGCTACACCTTC. It translates to CASSHEGGYYGYTF. The chain couples TRBV4-3 to TRBJ1-2, with D possibly being TRBD1 (6 bases). The CDR3 is 14 residues long. CDR1 and CDR2 from the germline V gene are LGHNA and YSLEER. V lost 3 bases, J lost 3 bases, and 11 bases lay in between.

This sequence joins TRBV7-2 and TRBJ1-5, with a possible D match to TRBD1 (5 bases). Trimming pared 8 bases from V and 6 bases from J, leaving 14 bases between. Germline assignment: CDR1 SGHTA and CDR2 FQGNSA. The CDR3 extends over 13 amino acids. CDR3 amino acids: CASANEGAQPQHF. In DNA, the CDR3 is TGTGCCAGCGCAAACGAAGGGGCTCAGCCCCAGCATTTT.

The chain combines TRBV29-1 with TRBJ1-2, with D perhaps TRBD1 (5 bases). The CDR3 runs to 12 residues. V gave up 5 bases and J gave up 3 bases, with 10 bases separating them. Germline lookup yields CDR1 SQVTM and CDR2 ANQGSEA. The CDR3 reads CSVRVQDYGYTF. CDR3 DNA: TGCAGCGTTAGGGTACAGGACTATGGCTACACCTTC.

The genes are TRBV12-5 and TRBJ2-5; 7 nucleotides line up with TRBD1. There are 15 residues in the CDR3. With V trimmed by 1 base and J by 1 base, 3 bases remained unmatched. Germline CDR1 LGHNT, CDR2 FRNRAP. The CDR3 bases are TGTGCTAGTGGTTTGGGGGACAGTGGCCAAGAGACCCAGTACTTC. Its translation is CASGLGDSGQETQYF.

This sequence joins TRBV6-6 and TRBJ1-2; no clear D gene. This CDR3 has 15 amino acids. Trimming removed 2 bases from V and 4 bases from J, with 14 bases in between. Germline lookup yields CDR1 MNHNY and CDR2 SVGAGI (reference sequence). The CDR3 DNA sequence: TGTGCCAGCAGTTACCGGGCCCTAGTGGTCTATGGCTACACCTTC. It translates to CASSYRALVVYGYTF.

V usage is TRBV5-1 and J usage is TRBJ2-7; no reliable D call. There are 13 residues in the CDR3. V was cut by 4 bases and J by 5 bases, with 13 bases left in between. Looked up from germline, CDR1 is SGHRS and CDR2 is YFSETQ. CDR3 bases: TGCGCCAGCAGCCCCAATGCAGGTCACGAGCAGTACTTC. Its protein product is CASSPNAGHEQYF.

This chain uses TRBV28 with TRBJ2-7; 7 bases map to TRBD2. Losses at the gene ends were 6 bases for V and 3 bases for J; bases not matched to a gene: 8. Per the germline V gene, CDR1 is MDHEN and CDR2 is SYDVKM. CDR3 length equals 14 residues. The CDR3: CASRGESGDYEQYF. CDR3 sequence (DNA): TGTGCCAGCAGAGGAGAAAGCGGGGACTACGAGCAGTACTTC.

The chain employs TRBV21-1 and TRBJ1-1. TRBV21-1 is assigned pseudogene status. The CDR3 is made up of 14 amino acids. The CDR3 DNA sequence: TGTGCCAGCAGCAAAGCTCGGGGGCTCACTGAAGCTTTCTTT. It codes for CASSKARGLTEAFF.

In its sample, this clone was seen once. The chain uses TRBV7-2 and TRBJ2-3; TRBD2 might be the D (5 bases). Germline loops: CDR1 SGHTA, CDR2 FQGNSA. Deletions cut 5 bases from V and 5 bases from J, with 5 bases between. The CDR3 has 11 amino acids. Here the CDR3 reads CASSRGDTQYF. DNA for the CDR3: TGTGCCAGCAGCCGGGGAGATACGCAGTATTTT.

The chain recombines TRBV28 with TRBJ2-3; TRBD2 matches at 8 bases. The germline V gene encodes CDR1 MDHEN and CDR2 SYDVKM. Trimming cost V 6 bases and J 2 bases; bases outside gene matches: 7. The CDR3 contains 15 residues. The CDR3 DNA sequence: TGTGCCAGCAGCACGGGGACTAGGGTCACAGATACGCAGTATTTT. Amino acid sequence: CASSTGTRVTDTQYF.